The 15 T cell receptor beta chains in this list originate from one sample, sequenced in a study of T cell repertoires in cytomegalovirus infection. TCRdb itself ran the reads through MiXCR, one entry per CDR3 protein. This table has some 600,000 distinct CDR3 sequences, less than 25% appearing once. The sequencing sample was made of CD8+ T cells from PBMCs. The source is a human donor in good health (CMV status not recorded). Some clones in this sample may be carry-over from other donors' samples.

Details on this clonotype: At one end, the junction sequence differs from germline, possibly due to a read error. The J gene is TRBJ2-7, the V gene TRBV4-1; 10 bases align to TRBD2. The germline V gene has CDR1 MGHRA and CDR2 YSYEKL. The CDR3 consists of 16 residues. CDR3 sequence: CASSQDISGGAYGQYF. Written as DNA, the CDR3 is TGTGCCAGCAGCCAAGATATCAGCGGGGGGGCCTACGGGCAGTACTTC.

This clonotype has only a few counts. The genes are TRBV6-2 or TRBV6-3 and TRBJ1-1; weak D call: TRBD1 (6 bases). CDR1 and CDR2 from the germline V gene are MNHEY and SVGEGT. This CDR3 spans 12 amino acids. V shed 3 bases and J shed 8 bases, with 10 bases lying between them. CDR3: CASSYRGGEAFF. The CDR3 DNA sequence: TGTGCCAGCAGTTATAGGGGGGGCGAAGCTTTCTTT.

The chain couples TRBV7-9 to TRBJ2-1; tentatively, D is TRBD1 or TRBD2 (5 bases each). Trimming took off 0 bases at V and 14 bases at J, with 8 bases between the two ends. CDR1 is SEHNR and CDR2 is FQNEAQ in the germline V gene (reference sequence). This CDR3 spans 11 amino acids. DNA for the CDR3: TGTGCCAGCAGCTTAGCGGGGGTAGAGTTCTTC. Encoded protein: CASSLAGVEFF.

In its sample, this clonotype was seen many times. The chain recombines TRBV7-6 with TRBJ2-7; 9 nucleotides align to TRBD1. Germline assignment: CDR1 SGHVS and CDR2 FNYEAQ. V lost 5 bases to trimming and J lost 2 bases; unmatched junction nucleotides: 7. The CDR3 is 15 amino acids. The CDR3 sequence is CASSTGTGLPYEQYV. As DNA, the CDR3 is TGTGCCAGCAGCACCGGGACAGGGCTCCCCTACGAGCAGTACGTC.

V gene TRBV20-1 combines with J gene TRBJ2-7; TRBD1 agrees at 10 bases. CDR1 and CDR2 from the germline V gene are DFQATT and SNEGSKA (reference sequence). The length of the CDR3 is 14 residues. Written as DNA, the CDR3 is TGCAGTGCCAGAGACAGGGGGCGGCTAGGGGAGCAGTACGTC. It translates to CSARDRGRLGEQYV.

There are many counts of this clonotype. The CDR3 sequence is CASSLRDRGVNYGYTF. The CDR3 DNA is TGTGCCAGCAGTTTACGGGACCGCGGGGTTAACTATGGCTACACCTTC. The genes are TRBV28 and TRBJ1-2; possible D gene TRBD1, 5 bases. This CDR3 has 16 residues. Germline CDR1 reads MDHEN; CDR2 reads SYDVKM. Trimming shortened V by 2 bases and J by 1 base, and 14 bases separated the two germline ends.

This clonotype was recorded at least ten times. This chain uses TRBV7-9 with TRBJ1-2; D perhaps matches TRBD1 (5 bases). Trimming removed 3 bases from V and 4 bases from J, with 9 bases in between. CDR1 SEHNR and CDR2 FQNEAQ come from the germline V gene (reference sequence). The CDR3 totals 13 residues. CDR3: CASSLQGGYGYTF. In DNA, the CDR3 is TGTGCCAGCAGCTTGCAGGGCGGCTATGGCTACACCTTC.

This clonotype came up many times. V is TRBV27 and J is TRBJ1-4, with 7 bases that match TRBD1. J gave up 8 bases and V 5 bases, and 8 bases lay outside the gene matches. The V gene's germline CDR1 is MNHEY and CDR2 SMNVEV (reference sequence). This CDR3 is 14 amino acids long. The CDR3 reads CASSVGGVDEKLFF. CDR3 sequence (DNA): TGTGCCAGCAGTGTAGGGGGCGTCGACGAAAAACTGTTTTTT.

In this sample, this clonotype turned up a few times. The chain employs TRBV7-8 and TRBJ2-5, with TRBD2 identical over 8 bases. The trim removed 4 bases at V and 7 bases at J, leaving 11 bases unmatched. This CDR3 spans 15 amino acids. Germline V lookup: CDR1 SGHVS, CDR2 FQNEAQ. The DNA for the CDR3 is TGTGCCAGCAGCTGGGGGGTCGGGGGGGCCGCGACCCAGTACTTC. Its protein product is CASSWGVGGAATQYF.

This clonotype was seen many times. In DNA, the CDR3 is TGTGCCAGCAGCCTCCTTAGCAGGGGCGCAGATACGCAGTATTTT. This codes for CASSLLSRGADTQYF. V is TRBV7-9 and J is TRBJ2-3; D possibly corresponds to TRBD1 (6 bases). V lost 5 bases, J lost 4 bases, and 16 bases lay in between. CDR3 length: 15 amino acids. Germline assignment: CDR1 SEHNR and CDR2 FQNEAQ (reference sequence). The complete variable domain, with remaining parts taken from reference TRBV7-9 and TRBJ2-3, reads DTGVSQNPRHKITKRGQNVTFRCDPISEHNRLYWYRQTLGQGPEFLTYFQNEAQLEKSRLLSDRFSAERPKGSFSTLEIQRTEQGDSAMYLCASSLLSRGADTQYFGPGTRLTVL.

The V call is TRBV25-1, the J call TRBJ1-2, with D unclear. This CDR3 region has 10 residues. CDR1 and CDR2 (germline): MGHDK, SYGVNS. V lost 2 bases and J lost 7, with 2 bases in between. The CDR3 DNA follows: TGTGCCAGCAGTGAAGGTGGCTACACCTTC. It translates to CASSEGGYTF.

The chain combines TRBV7-8 with TRBJ2-1, with TRBD1 as a possible D gene (5 bases). Germline V CDR1 and CDR2: SGHVS, FQNEAQ. The length of the CDR3 is 16 residues. Between the trimmed V and J ends, which lost 5 bases and 3 bases, there was a span of 17 bases. The CDR3 loop reads CASSQTVGEIYNEQFF. In nucleotides, the CDR3 is TGTGCCAGCAGCCAGACAGTGGGCGAAATCTACAATGAGCAGTTCTTC.

V is TRBV2 and J is TRBJ2-4; unclear D gene. V gave up 7 bases and J gave up 1 base, with 14 bases separating them. Germline V gene sequence: CDR1 SNHLY, CDR2 FYNNEI. There are 15 residues in the CDR3. The chain's CDR3 is CASIQDGGAKNIQYF. In nucleotides, the CDR3 is TGTGCCAGCATCCAGGACGGTGGGGCCAAAAACATTCAGTACTTC.

This clonotype was detected many times. This chain joins TRBV4-3 and TRBJ2-1; 12 positions match TRBD2. V shed 3 bases, J shed 6 bases, and the junction held 0 bases outside the gene matches. In germline, CDR1 is LGHNA, CDR2 YSLEER. The CDR3 runs 14 residues. This CDR3 reads CASSQGLAGNEQFF. In nucleotides, the CDR3 is TGCGCCAGCAGCCAGGGACTAGCGGGCAATGAGCAGTTCTTC.

The chain carries TRBV12-3 or TRBV12-4 and TRBJ2-2; the D gene is possibly TRBD2 (5 bases). This CDR3 is built from 14 residues. With 5 bases removed from V and 6 bases from J, the gap between germline ends came to 13 bases. DNA for the CDR3: TGTGCCAGCAGTGCCCGGGGTAGGGCCGGGGAGCTGTTTTTT. The encoded protein is CASSARGRAGELFF.